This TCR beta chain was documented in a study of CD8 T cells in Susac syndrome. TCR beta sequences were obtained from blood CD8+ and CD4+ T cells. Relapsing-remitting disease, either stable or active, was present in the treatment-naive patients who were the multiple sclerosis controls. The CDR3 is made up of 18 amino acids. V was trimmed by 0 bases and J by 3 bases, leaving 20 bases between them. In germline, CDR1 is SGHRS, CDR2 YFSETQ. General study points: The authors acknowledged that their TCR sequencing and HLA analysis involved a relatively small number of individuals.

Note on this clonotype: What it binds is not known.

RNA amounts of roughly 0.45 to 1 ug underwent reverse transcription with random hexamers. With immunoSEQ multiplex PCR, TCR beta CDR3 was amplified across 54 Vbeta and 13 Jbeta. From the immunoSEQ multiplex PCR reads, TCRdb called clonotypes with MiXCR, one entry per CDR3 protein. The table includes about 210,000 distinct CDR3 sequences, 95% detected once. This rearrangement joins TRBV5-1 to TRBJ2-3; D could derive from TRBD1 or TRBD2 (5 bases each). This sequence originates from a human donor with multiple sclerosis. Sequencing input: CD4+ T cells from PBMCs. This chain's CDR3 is CASSLGGGSQNPTDTQYF. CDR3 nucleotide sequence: TGCGCCAGCAGCTTGGGTGGGGGAAGCCAAAATCCAACAGATACGCAGTATTTT.